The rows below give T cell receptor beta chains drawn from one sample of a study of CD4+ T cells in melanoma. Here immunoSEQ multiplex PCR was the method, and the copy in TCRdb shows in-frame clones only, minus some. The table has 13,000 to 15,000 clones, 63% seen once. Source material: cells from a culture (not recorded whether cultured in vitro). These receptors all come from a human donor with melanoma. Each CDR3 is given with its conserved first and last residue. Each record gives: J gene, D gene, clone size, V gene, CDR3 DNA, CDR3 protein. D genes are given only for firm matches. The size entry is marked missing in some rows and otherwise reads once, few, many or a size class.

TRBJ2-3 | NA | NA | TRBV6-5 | TGTGCCAGCAGTTACTCGAGAGCCGAGGGAGATACGCAGTATTTT | CASSYSRAEGDTQYF
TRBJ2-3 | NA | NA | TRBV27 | TGTGCCAGCAGTTTCATGGGGAAAGGCACGCAGTATTTT | CASSFMGKGTQYF
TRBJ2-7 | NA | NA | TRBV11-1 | TGTGCCAGCAGCTCGGGATTCTACGAGCAGTACTTC | CASSSGFYEQYF
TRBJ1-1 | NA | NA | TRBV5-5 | TGTGCCAGCAGCTTGGGGCCGCACAGCGCGGAAGCTTTCTTT | CASSLGPHSAEAFF
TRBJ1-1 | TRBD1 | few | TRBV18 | TGTGCCAGCTCTTCGGACAGGCCCCCTGAAGCTTTCTTT | CASSSDRPPEAFF
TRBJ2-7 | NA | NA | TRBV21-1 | TGTGCCAGCAGCAATTATAGTCGTAACTACTCCTACGAGCAGTACTTC | CASSNYSRNYSYEQYF
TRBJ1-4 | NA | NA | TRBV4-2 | TGTGCCAGCAGCCAAGATGGGGGGGGAACTGGAGAAAAACTGTTTTTT | CASSQDGGGTGEKLFF
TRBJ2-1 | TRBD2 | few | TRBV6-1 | TGTGCCAGCAGTGTCTCGGGGCCGGGGGGGCAGTTCTTC | CASSVSGPGGQFF
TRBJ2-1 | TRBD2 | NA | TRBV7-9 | TGTGCCAGCAGCAGAGGACTAGCGGGGGGGCAGTCGGATGAGCAGTTCTTC | CASSRGLAGGQSDEQFF
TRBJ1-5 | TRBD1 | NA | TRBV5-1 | TGCGCCAGCAGCCAGGGACAGGGTGATCAGCCCCAGCATTTT | CASSQGQGDQPQHF
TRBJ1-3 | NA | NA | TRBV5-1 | TGCGCCAGCAGCTTGGCTTCGTCAGCGATAGAGTACTCTGGAAACACCATATATTTT | CASSLASSAIEYSGNTIYF
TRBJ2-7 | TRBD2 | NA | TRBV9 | TGTGCCAGCAGCTCCGGGGGTAGCGGGGGCTACGAGCAGTACTTC | CASSSGGSGGYEQYF
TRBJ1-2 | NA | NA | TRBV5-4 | TGTGCCAGCAGCTCCAAGCAGGGGACTCTTCGTGGCTACACCTTC | CASSSKQGTLRGYTF
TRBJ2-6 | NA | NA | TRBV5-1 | TGCGCCAGCAGCTTGGAAGTCTCTGGGGCCAACGTCCTGACTTTC | CASSLEVSGANVLTF
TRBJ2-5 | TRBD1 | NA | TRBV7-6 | TGTGCCAGCAGCCCGGGGACAGGGAGAGAAGAGACCCAGTACTTC | CASSPGTGREETQYF
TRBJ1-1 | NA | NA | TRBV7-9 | TGTGCCAGCAGCTTAGAACAGGGAATTACTGAAGCTTTCTTT | CASSLEQGITEAFF
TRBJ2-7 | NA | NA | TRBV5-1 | TGCGCCAGCAGCAGGGGCGGAGAGCAGTACTTC | CASSRGGEQYF